Shown below are 16 T cell receptor beta chains from a single sample sequenced in a study of shared clonotypes between healthy human individuals. CD45RO-negative, CCR7-positively selected cells formed the naive CD8 fraction, excluding terminally differentiated effector memory CD45RA+ cells. Here immunoSEQ multiplex PCR was the method, and the copy in TCRdb shows in-frame clones only, minus some. The sample records 1.5 million to 2.5 million clones, over 85% being singletons. Sequences were obtained from naive CD8+ T cells sorted from blood. The receptors were sampled from a man aged 18 to 29 in good health.

This chain connects TRBV6-4 to TRBJ1-1; D uncertain. V dropped 5 bases and J dropped 1 base, with 8 bases sitting between them. Germline V gene data show CDR1 as MRHNA and CDR2 as SNTAGT. This CDR3 is built from 13 residues. Written as DNA, the CDR3 is TGTGCCAGCAGTCAAGCCCCGAACACTGAAGCTTTCTTT. This sequence encodes CASSQAPNTEAFF.

The V and J genes are TRBV6-5 and TRBJ2-2; no firm D call. The CDR3 extends over 12 amino acids. The germline CDR1 and CDR2 sequences are MNHEY and SVGAGI. Trimming left V 1 base short and J 6 bases short, with 3 bases between. This CDR3 is CASSYYAGELFF. DNA of the CDR3: TGTGCCAGCAGTTACTACGCCGGGGAGCTGTTTTTT.

The chain employs TRBV7-2 and TRBJ1-2; D not resolved. The CDR3 length is 14 residues. Trimming left V 5 bases short and J 6 bases short, with 16 bases between. Germline CDR1 is SGHTA and CDR2 is FQGNSA. The CDR3 sequence is CASSPGEGPHGYTF. DNA of the CDR3: TGTGCCAGCAGCCCCGGCGAAGGTCCGCATGGCTACACCTTC.

CDR3 sequence reads: CASSLSLAAEETQYF. CDR3 in DNA: TGTGCCAGCTCACTGTCCTTGGCAGCAGAAGAGACCCAGTACTTC. V usage is TRBV18 and J usage is TRBJ2-5; D ambiguous. V was cut by 4 bases and J by 3 bases, with 15 bases left in between. The germline CDR1 and CDR2 sequences are KGHSH and LQKENI. The CDR3 runs 15 residues.

Concerning this clone: An end of the junction differs from the germline gene, which may be a read error. V usage is TRBV11-3 and J usage is TRBJ2-2, with 8 bases fitting TRBD1. Germline V CDR1 and CDR2: SGHNT, YENEEA. This CDR3 is 15 amino acids long. The CDR3 nucleotides are TGTGCCAGCAGCCTAGACAGGGGTAGCGCCGGGGAGCTGTTTTTT. Translation gives CASSLDRGSAGELFF.

To note about this clone: This same CDR3 is encoded by further DNA sequences in the sample. The V gene is TRBV6-1, the J gene TRBJ2-7; weak D call: TRBD2 (6 bases). Germline lookup yields CDR1 MNHNS and CDR2 SASEGT. V dropped 4 bases and J dropped 4 bases, with 11 bases sitting between them. The CDR3 sequence is 13 residues long. The CDR3 DNA reads as TGTGCCAGCAGTGGTGGAGGAGGGTACGAGCAGTACTTC. Translating gives CASSGGGGYEQYF.

V usage is TRBV5-4 and J usage is TRBJ1-1; TRBD1 aligns across 7 bases. CDR1 and CDR2 (germline): SGHNT, YYREEE (reference sequence). After removal of 3 bases from V and 2 bases from J, the junction contained 4 bases not matched to a gene. The CDR3 spans 14 residues. Here the CDR3 reads CASSWDSFNTEAFF. The CDR3, as DNA: TGTGCCAGCAGCTGGGACAGCTTTAACACTGAAGCTTTCTTT.

The rearrangement links TRBV2 to TRBJ2-1; 12 bases map to TRBD2. Germline V gene lookup returns CDR1 SNHLY and CDR2 FYNNEI. CDR3 length: 15 residues. Trimming removed 6 bases from V and 10 bases from J; junction bases left unmatched: 10. The CDR3 spells CASSDLAGGPWEQFF. CDR3 coding DNA: TGTGCCAGCAGCGATCTAGCGGGGGGGCCATGGGAGCAGTTCTTC.

The chain is built from TRBV6-5 and TRBJ2-7; D perhaps matches TRBD2 (5 bases). V gave up 0 bases and J gave up 5 bases, with 11 bases separating them. Germline assignment: CDR1 MNHEY and CDR2 SVGAGI. The CDR3 is 14 amino acids. The CDR3 is CASSYSRVAHEQYF. The CDR3 coding sequence is TGTGCCAGCAGTTACTCGAGGGTAGCCCACGAGCAGTACTTC.

The V call is TRBV7-9, the J call TRBJ2-7, with 8 bases that match TRBD1. Germline CDR1 is SEHNR and CDR2 is FQNEAQ (reference sequence). The CDR3 spans 15 residues. The trim removed 3 bases at V and 2 bases at J, leaving 6 bases unmatched. CDR3 DNA: TGTGCCAGCAGCTTCCCCGGGACAGGCACCTACGAGCAGTACTTC. It is translated as CASSFPGTGTYEQYF.

The chain carries TRBV30 and TRBJ2-3; 7 bases agree with TRBD2. The trim removed 2 bases at V and 3 bases at J, leaving 11 bases unmatched. The germline CDR1 and CDR2 sequences are GTSNPN and SVGIG (reference sequence). The CDR3 has 16 amino acids. The CDR3 loop is CAWSLDPGGRTDTQYF. DNA of the CDR3: TGTGCCTGGAGTCTAGATCCCGGGGGGAGGACAGATACGCAGTATTTT.

This chain links TRBV7-9 with TRBJ1-1, with D unresolved. CDR3 length: 17 amino acids. The V end was cut by 5 bases, the J end by 5 bases, with 24 bases between. Per germline, CDR1 SEHNR and CDR2 FQNEAQ (reference sequence). In DNA, the CDR3 is TGTGCCAGCAGCCCTCCTACACGGGTTGAAGGTAGGACTGAAGCTTTCTTT. Translation: CASSPPTRVEGRTEAFF.

The genes are TRBV7-2 and TRBJ2-3; possibly TRBD1 for D (5 bases). With 5 bases removed from V and 3 bases from J, the gap between germline ends came to 18 bases. The CDR3 totals 16 residues. Germline values: CDR1 SGHTA, CDR2 FQGNSA. The CDR3 DNA follows: TGTGCCAGCAGCGGAGTTTCAGGGCTTGTAACAGATACGCAGTATTTT. It translates to CASSGVSGLVTDTQYF.

J is TRBJ2-7 and V is TRBV5-4; 7 bases are shared with TRBD2. This CDR3 is 15 amino acids long. In germline, CDR1 is SGHNT, CDR2 YYREEE (reference sequence). J lost 6 bases, V lost 5 bases, and 14 bases had no gene match. Written as DNA, the CDR3 is TGTGCCAGCAGTGGGGGGGAGTCTACTAGCTCCGAGCAGTACTTC. This translates into CASSGGESTSSEQYF.

The table lists this clone with a count of one. The chain joins TRBV5-1 to TRBJ1-2; 9 bases match TRBD1. Germline V gene lookup returns CDR1 SGHRS and CDR2 YFSETQ. The CDR3 totals 15 residues. J was trimmed by 7 bases and V by 4 bases; bases with no gene match: 11. The CDR3 DNA reads as TGCGCCAGCAGCCCTCAACAGGGGGCACCGGCTGGCTACACCTTC. Its protein is CASSPQQGAPAGYTF.

The rearrangement links TRBV9 to TRBJ2-2, with TRBD1 matching 9 bases. V was pared by 1 base and J by 3 bases, with 7 bases of the junction left unmatched. CDR1 SGDLS and CDR2 YYNGEE come from the germline V gene. This CDR3 is built from 17 residues. The chain's CDR3 is CASSVNSGTGYTGELFF. The CDR3 nucleotides read TGTGCCAGCAGCGTAAATTCCGGGACAGGGTACACCGGGGAGCTGTTTTTT.